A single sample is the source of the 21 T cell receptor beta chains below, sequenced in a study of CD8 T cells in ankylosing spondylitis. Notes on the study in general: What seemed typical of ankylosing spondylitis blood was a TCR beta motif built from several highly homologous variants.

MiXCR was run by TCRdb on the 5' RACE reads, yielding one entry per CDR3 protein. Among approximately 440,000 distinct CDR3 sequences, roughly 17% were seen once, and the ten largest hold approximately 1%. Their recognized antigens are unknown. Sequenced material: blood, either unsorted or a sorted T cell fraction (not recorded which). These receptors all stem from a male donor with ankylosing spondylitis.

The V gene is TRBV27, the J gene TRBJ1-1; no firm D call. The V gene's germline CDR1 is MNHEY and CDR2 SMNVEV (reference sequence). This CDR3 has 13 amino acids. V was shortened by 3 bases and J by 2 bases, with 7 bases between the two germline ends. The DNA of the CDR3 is TGTGCCAGCAGTTTGGTCTTTAACACTGAAGCTTTCTTT. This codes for CASSLVFNTEAFF.

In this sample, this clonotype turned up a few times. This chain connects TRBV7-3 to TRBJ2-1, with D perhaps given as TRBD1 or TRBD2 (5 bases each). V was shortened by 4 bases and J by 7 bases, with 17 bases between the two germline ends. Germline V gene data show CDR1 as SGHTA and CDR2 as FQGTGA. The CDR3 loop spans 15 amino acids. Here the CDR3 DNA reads TGTGCCAGCAGCTCCGGGGCCCTCATGATGAATGAGCAGTTCTTC. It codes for CASSSGALMMNEQFF.

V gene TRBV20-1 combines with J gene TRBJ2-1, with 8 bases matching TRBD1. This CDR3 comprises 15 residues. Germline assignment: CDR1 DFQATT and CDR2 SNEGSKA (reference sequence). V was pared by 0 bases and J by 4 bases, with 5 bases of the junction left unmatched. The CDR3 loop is CSARETGVGYNEQFF. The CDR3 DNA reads TGCAGTGCTAGAGAGACAGGGGTGGGTTACAATGAGCAGTTCTTC.

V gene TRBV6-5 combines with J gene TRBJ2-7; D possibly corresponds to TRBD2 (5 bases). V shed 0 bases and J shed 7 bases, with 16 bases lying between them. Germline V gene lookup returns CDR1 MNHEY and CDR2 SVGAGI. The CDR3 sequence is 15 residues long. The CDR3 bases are TGTGCCAGCAGTTACTCTCGAAAGACCGGGGTTGAGCAGTACTTC. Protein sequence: CASSYSRKTGVEQYF.

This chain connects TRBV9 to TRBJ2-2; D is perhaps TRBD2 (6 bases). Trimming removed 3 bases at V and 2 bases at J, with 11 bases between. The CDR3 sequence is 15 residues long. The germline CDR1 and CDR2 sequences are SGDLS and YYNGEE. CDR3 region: CASSATGANTGELFF. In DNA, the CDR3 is TGTGCCAGCAGCGCTACGGGAGCAAACACCGGGGAGCTGTTTTTT.

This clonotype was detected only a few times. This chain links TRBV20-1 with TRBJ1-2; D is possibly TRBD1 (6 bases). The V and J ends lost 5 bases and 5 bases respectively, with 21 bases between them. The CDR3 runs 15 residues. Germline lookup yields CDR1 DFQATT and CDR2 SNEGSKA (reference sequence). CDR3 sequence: CSALIRDIRSYGYTF. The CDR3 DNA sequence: TGCAGTGCTCTTATCCGGGACATACGCTCTTATGGCTACACCTTC.

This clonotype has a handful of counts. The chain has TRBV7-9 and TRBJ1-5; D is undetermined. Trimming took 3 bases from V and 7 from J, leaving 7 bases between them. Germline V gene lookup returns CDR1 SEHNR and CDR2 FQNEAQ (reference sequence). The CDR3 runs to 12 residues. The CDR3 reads CASSFGGQPQHF. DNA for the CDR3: TGTGCCAGCAGCTTTGGTGGCCAGCCCCAGCATTTT. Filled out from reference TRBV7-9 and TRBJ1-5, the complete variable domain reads DTGVSQNPRHKITKRGQNVTFRCDPISEHNRLYWYRQTLGQGPEFLTYFQNEAQLEKSRLLSDRFSAERPKGSFSTLEIQRTEQGDSAMYLCASSFGGQPQHFGDGTRLSIL.

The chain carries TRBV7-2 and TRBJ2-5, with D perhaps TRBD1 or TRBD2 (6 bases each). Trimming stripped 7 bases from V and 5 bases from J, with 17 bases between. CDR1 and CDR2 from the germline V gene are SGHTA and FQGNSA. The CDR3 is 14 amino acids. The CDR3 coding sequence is TGTGCCAGCACCGTTAGGGGGGCCGGGGAGACCCAGTACTTC. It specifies CASTVRGAGETQYF.

The CDR3 loop reads CASSNDRGSNQPQHF. The CDR3 DNA sequence: TGTGCCAGCAGCAACGACAGGGGGTCAAATCAGCCCCAGCATTTT. V is TRBV6-1 and J is TRBJ1-5, with 9 nucleotides matching TRBD1. This CDR3 contains 15 residues. Germline lookup yields CDR1 MNHNS and CDR2 SASEGT. V shed 6 bases and J 4 bases; nucleotides not matched to a gene: 7.

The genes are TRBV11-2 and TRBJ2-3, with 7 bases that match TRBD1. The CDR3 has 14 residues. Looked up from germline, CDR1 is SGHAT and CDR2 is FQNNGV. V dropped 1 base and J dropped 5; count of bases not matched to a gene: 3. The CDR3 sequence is CASSLGQGGDTQYF. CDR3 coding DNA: TGTGCCAGCAGCTTAGGACAGGGCGGAGATACGCAGTATTTT. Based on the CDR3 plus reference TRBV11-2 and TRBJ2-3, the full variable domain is EAGVAQSPRYKIIEKRQSVAFWCNPISGHATLYWYQQILGQGPKLLIQFQNNGVVDDSQLPKDRFSAERLKGVDSTLKIQPAKLEDSAVYLCASSLGQGGDTQYFGPGTRLTVL.

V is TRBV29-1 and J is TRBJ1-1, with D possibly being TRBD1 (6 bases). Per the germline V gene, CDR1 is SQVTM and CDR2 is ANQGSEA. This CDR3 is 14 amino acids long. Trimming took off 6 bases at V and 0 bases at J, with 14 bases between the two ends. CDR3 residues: CSVRGHLMNTEAFF. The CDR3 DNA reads TGCAGCGTGCGGGGACACCTAATGAACACTGAAGCTTTCTTT.

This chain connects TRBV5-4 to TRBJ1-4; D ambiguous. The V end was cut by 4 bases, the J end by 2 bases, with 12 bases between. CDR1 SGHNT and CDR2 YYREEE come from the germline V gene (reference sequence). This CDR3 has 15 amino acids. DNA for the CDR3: TGTGCCAGCAGCGGCGGGCCTGAGACTAATGAAAAACTGTTTTTT. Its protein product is CASSGGPETNEKLFF.

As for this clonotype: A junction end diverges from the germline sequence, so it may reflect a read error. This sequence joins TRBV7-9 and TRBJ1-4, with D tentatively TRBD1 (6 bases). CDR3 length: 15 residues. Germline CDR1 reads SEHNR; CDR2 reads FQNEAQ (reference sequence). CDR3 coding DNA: TGTGCCAGCAGCCAAAAGGGGGGAAGTAATGAAAAACTGTTATTT. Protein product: CASSQKGGSNEKLLF.

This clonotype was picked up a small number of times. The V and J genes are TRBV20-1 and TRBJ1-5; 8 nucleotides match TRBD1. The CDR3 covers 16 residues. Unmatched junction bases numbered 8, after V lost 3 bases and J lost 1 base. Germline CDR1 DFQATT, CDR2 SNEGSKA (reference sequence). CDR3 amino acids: CSASRDRGGSNQPQHF. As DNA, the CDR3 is TGCAGTGCTAGCCGCGACAGGGGTGGGAGCAATCAGCCCCAGCATTTT.

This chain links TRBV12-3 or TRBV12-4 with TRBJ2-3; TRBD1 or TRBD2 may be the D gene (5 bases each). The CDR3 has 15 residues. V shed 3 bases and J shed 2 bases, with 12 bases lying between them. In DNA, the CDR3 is TGTGCCAGCAGTTTTAGGGACCCTTCCACAGATACGCAGTATTTT. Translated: CASSFRDPSTDTQYF.

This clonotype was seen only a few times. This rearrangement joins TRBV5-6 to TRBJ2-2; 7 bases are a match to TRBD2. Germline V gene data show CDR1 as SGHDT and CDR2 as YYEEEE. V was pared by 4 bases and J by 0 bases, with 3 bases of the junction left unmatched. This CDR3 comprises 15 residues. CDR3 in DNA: TGTGCCAGCAGCCCGGGACTACCGAACACCGGGGAGCTGTTTTTT. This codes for CASSPGLPNTGELFF.

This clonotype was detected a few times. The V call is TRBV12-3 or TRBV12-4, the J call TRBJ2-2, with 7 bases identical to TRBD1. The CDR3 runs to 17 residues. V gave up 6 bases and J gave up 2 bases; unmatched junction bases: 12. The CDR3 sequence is CASSGRGGQPNTGELFF. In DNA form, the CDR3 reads TGTGCCAGCAGCGGACGAGGGGGACAGCCAAACACCGGGGAGCTGTTTTTT.

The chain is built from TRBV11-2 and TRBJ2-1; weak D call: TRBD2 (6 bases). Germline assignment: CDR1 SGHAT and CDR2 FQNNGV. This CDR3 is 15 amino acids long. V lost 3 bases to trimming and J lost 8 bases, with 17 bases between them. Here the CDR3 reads CASSFGGGKFHEQFF. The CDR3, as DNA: TGTGCCAGCAGCTTTGGGGGAGGAAAATTCCATGAGCAGTTCTTC.

The CDR3 DNA reads as TGCAGTGCTAGAGCGGACAGGGGGCGAAGGGAGCAGTTCTTC. Translation: CSARADRGRREQFF. The chain employs TRBV20-1 and TRBJ2-1; 11 nucleotides agree with TRBD1. Looked up from germline, CDR1 is DFQATT and CDR2 is SNEGSKA (reference sequence). The V gene end was trimmed by 1 base and the J gene end by 10 bases; junction bases not matched to a gene: 6. This CDR3 has 14 amino acids.

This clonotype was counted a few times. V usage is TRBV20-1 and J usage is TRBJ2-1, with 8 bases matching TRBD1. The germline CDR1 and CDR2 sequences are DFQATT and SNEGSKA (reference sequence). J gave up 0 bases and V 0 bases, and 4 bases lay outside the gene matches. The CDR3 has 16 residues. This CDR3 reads CSARDTGGSSYNEQFF. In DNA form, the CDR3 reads TGCAGTGCTAGAGATACAGGGGGAAGCTCCTACAATGAGCAGTTCTTC.

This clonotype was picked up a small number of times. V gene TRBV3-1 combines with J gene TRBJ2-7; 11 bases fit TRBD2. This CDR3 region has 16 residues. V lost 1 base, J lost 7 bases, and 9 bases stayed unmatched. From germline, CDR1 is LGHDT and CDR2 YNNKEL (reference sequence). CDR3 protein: CASSQGRGLAVYEQYF. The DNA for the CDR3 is TGTGCCAGCAGCCAAGGGCGGGGACTAGCGGTTTATGAGCAGTACTTC.